These 21 T cell receptor beta chains originate from one sample sequenced in a study of T-cell memory formation after mild COVID-19. TCRdb passed the 5' RACE reads through MiXCR, listing each CDR3 protein once. The sample lists more than 250,000 distinct CDR3 sequences; 15% to 20% were seen once. Specimen: PBMCs or a T cell subset sorted from them (not recorded which). The receptor source for this set is a man between 18 and 29 years old who had mild COVID-19 (a few samples of this study predate the infection). Cell type and time point are not known.

Only one count was recorded for this clonotype. The gene calls are TRBV7-3 and TRBJ1-2; weak D call: TRBD1 (6 bases). Trimming left V 4 bases short and J 7 bases short, with 13 bases between. The CDR3 spans 13 residues. Germline V lookup: CDR1 SGHTA, CDR2 FQGTGA. The CDR3 sequence: CASSSDRRGGYTF. In nucleotides, the CDR3 is TGTGCCAGCAGCTCCGACAGGAGGGGTGGCTACACCTTC.

This clonotype was picked up many times. The rearrangement links TRBV7-8 to TRBJ2-5; TRBD1 matches at 7 bases. Trimming at V came to 3 bases and at J to 5 bases, leaving 9 bases not matched to a gene. CDR1 is SGHVS, CDR2 FQNEAQ, per germline. The CDR3 sequence is 15 residues long. The CDR3 nucleotides read TGTGCCAGCAGCTTTGACAGGGTAGGAGGCGAGACCCAGTACTTC. The encoded protein is CASSFDRVGGETQYF.

The genes are TRBV30 and TRBJ2-5; possibly TRBD1 for D (6 bases). V lost 0 bases and J 4 bases, leaving 9 bases between the germline ends. The CDR3 spans 13 residues. CDR1 is GTSNPN and CDR2 is SVGIG in the germline V gene (reference sequence). CDR3 DNA: TGTGCCTGGAGTGTACAGGGCGGAGAGACCCAGTACTTC. Amino acids: CAWSVQGGETQYF.

This clonotype was picked up many times. The chain couples TRBV10-1 to TRBJ1-5, with unresolved D. In germline, CDR1 is WNHNN, CDR2 SYGVQD (reference sequence). V shed 7 bases and J shed 2 bases, with 18 bases lying between them. The CDR3 spans 16 residues. The CDR3 sequence: CASNSRPPEGNQPQHF. The CDR3 coding sequence is TGCGCCAGCAATTCGAGGCCCCCCGAAGGCAATCAGCCCCAGCATTTT.

This clonotype was found many times. The chain employs TRBV7-2 and TRBJ2-3; 7 bases line up with TRBD2. The germline V gene encodes CDR1 SGHTA and CDR2 FQGNSA. The CDR3 covers 14 residues. V dropped 7 bases and J dropped 0; count of bases not matched to a gene: 4. CDR3 coding DNA: TGTGCCAGCATCCTTAGCGGGAGCACAGATACGCAGTATTTT. Its protein product is CASILSGSTDTQYF.

The chain uses TRBV21-1 and TRBJ2-3; whether TRBD1, the table's D call, matches the DNA was not checked. TRBV21-1 is a pseudogene segment. The CDR3 spans 15 residues. CDR3 amino acids: CASSKEPGGADTQYF. The CDR3 DNA sequence: TGTGCCAGCAGCAAAGAACCAGGGGGTGCAGATACGCAGTATTTT.

This clonotype came up a few times. This chain links TRBV4-1 with TRBJ2-2, with D possibly TRBD2 on 6 matching bases. Germline-derived CDR1 and CDR2 are MGHRA and YSYEKL. Deletions cut 6 bases from V and 5 bases from J, with 10 bases between. CDR3 size: 13 residues. CDR3 DNA: TGCGCCAGCAGACCTAGCGTTACCGGGGAGCTGTTTTTT. Translated, it gives CASRPSVTGELFF.

This clonotype showed up just a few times. This sequence joins TRBV7-9 and TRBJ2-3, with TRBD2 matching 10 bases. Losses at the gene ends were 5 bases for V and 4 bases for J; bases not matched to a gene: 9. From germline, CDR1 is SEHNR and CDR2 FQNEAQ (reference sequence). The CDR3 length is 16 residues. DNA for the CDR3: TGTGCCAGCAGCCCAAGGGGGACTAGCGAGTCAGATACGCAGTATTTT. Protein: CASSPRGTSESDTQYF.

The table lists this clonotype with a few counts. The V gene is TRBV6-5, the J gene TRBJ2-5; 8 nucleotides line up with TRBD2. Trimming cost V 0 bases and J 5 bases; bases outside gene matches: 5. CDR1 and CDR2 (germline): MNHEY, SVGAGI. The CDR3 is made up of 15 amino acids. Here the CDR3 reads CASSYSNGGEETQYF. The CDR3 coding sequence is TGTGCCAGCAGTTACTCGAACGGGGGGGAGGAGACCCAGTACTTC.

This clonotype was detected only a few times. The gene calls are TRBV7-9 and TRBJ1-1, with D hard to call. The CDR3 contains 15 residues. Trimming removed 0 bases at V and 10 bases at J, with 18 bases between. Germline CDR1 and CDR2: SEHNR and FQNEAQ (reference sequence). DNA for the CDR3: TGTGCCAGCAGCTTAGCGCCGGAGACTCCGAACGGAGCTTTCTTT. The encoded protein is CASSLAPETPNGAFF.

This clonotype was found a few times. The chain is built from TRBV7-2 and TRBJ2-5; D is undetermined. Germline CDR1 reads SGHTA; CDR2 reads FQGNSA. Trimming cost V 3 bases and J 0 bases, with 5 bases left between them. The CDR3 contains 13 residues. In DNA form, the CDR3 reads TGTGCCAGCAGCTTTACCTACCAAGAGACCCAGTACTTC. This sequence encodes CASSFTYQETQYF.

This clonotype was counted a few times. The chain combines TRBV19 with TRBJ2-1; 8 nucleotides line up with TRBD1. Germline V lookup: CDR1 LNHDA, CDR2 SQIVND (reference sequence). Trimming removed 4 bases from V and 5 bases from J; junction bases left unmatched: 7. CDR3 length: 15 residues. CDR3 nucleotides: TGTGCCAGTAGTAAGGAGACAGGGGTCCACAATGAGCAGTTCTTC. Amino acid sequence: CASSKETGVHNEQFF.

The V gene is TRBV4-1, the J gene TRBJ2-3; D call uncertain. Trimming cost V 2 bases and J 2 bases, with 8 bases left between them. The V gene's germline CDR1 is MGHRA and CDR2 YSYEKL. This CDR3 comprises 14 residues. The CDR3: CASSQRWITDTQYF. The DNA for the CDR3 is TGCGCCAGCAGCCAAAGGTGGATCACAGATACGCAGTATTTT.

The V and J genes are TRBV12-3 or TRBV12-4 and TRBJ1-1; TRBD1 is a possible D gene (6 bases). V dropped 6 bases and J dropped 5 bases, with 13 bases sitting between them. This CDR3 is built from 13 residues. In nucleotides, the CDR3 is TGTGCCAGCAGGATAACAGGGAGGACTGAAGCTTTCTTT. It encodes CASRITGRTEAFF.

The gene calls are TRBV9 and TRBJ2-1, with 8 positions matching TRBD1. The V gene's germline CDR1 is SGDLS and CDR2 YYNGEE. The CDR3 length is 17 residues. The J segment lost 0 bases and the V segment lost 3 bases, leaving 8 bases of the junction unmatched. This CDR3 reads CASSAIRQGSSYNEQFF. CDR3 bases: TGTGCCAGCAGCGCTATCCGACAGGGGAGCTCCTACAATGAGCAGTTCTTC.

The CDR3 nucleotides read TGTGCCAGCAGTACACCAGGGTTGGGCGCTGAAGCTTTCTTT. Protein: CASSTPGLGAEAFF. The chain combines TRBV6-2 or TRBV6-3 with TRBJ1-1; a weak D match, TRBD1 (5 bases). Germline CDR1 is MNHEY and CDR2 is SVGEGT. Trimming removed 5 bases at V and 6 bases at J, with 16 bases between. This CDR3 is built from 14 residues.

V usage is TRBV12-3 or TRBV12-4 and J usage is TRBJ2-3; TRBD1 matches 8 bases. V gave up 5 bases and J gave up 4 bases; unmatched junction bases: 5. The CDR3 spans 14 residues. The chain's CDR3 is CASSPRTGSDTQYF. The DNA for the CDR3 is TGTGCCAGCAGTCCGAGGACAGGGTCAGATACGCAGTATTTT.

This clonotype has just a few counts. The genes are TRBV7-2 and TRBJ1-6; 7 bases line up with TRBD1. Germline V gene sequence: CDR1 SGHTA, CDR2 FQGNSA. V dropped 4 bases and J dropped 9; count of bases not matched to a gene: 6. The length of the CDR3 is 14 residues. CDR3 region: CASSSTGAVSPLHF. The CDR3 nucleotides read TGTGCCAGCAGCTCCACAGGGGCGGTTTCACCCCTCCACTTT.

This clonotype was observed a handful of times. The gene calls are TRBV5-1 and TRBJ1-1; D unclear. This CDR3 contains 17 residues. V was pared by 6 bases and J by 4 bases, with 25 bases between. Looked up from germline, CDR1 is SGHRS and CDR2 is YFSETQ. The CDR3 protein is CASKLRVPPFGGTEAFF. CDR3 DNA: TGCGCCAGCAAGCTGAGGGTACCCCCTTTCGGCGGCACTGAAGCTTTCTTT.

The chain carries TRBV4-3 and TRBJ2-3; 8 bases agree with TRBD2. The CDR3 runs 16 residues. Trimming cost V 4 bases and J 2 bases; bases outside gene matches: 8. The germline CDR1 and CDR2 sequences are LGHNA and YSLEER. CDR3 sequence: CASSRGGSGITDTQYF. The CDR3 DNA sequence: TGCGCCAGCAGCCGGGGGGGTAGCGGGATCACAGATACGCAGTATTTT.

This chain links TRBV7-6 with TRBJ1-1; D possibly corresponds to TRBD1 (5 bases). CDR1 and CDR2 from the germline V gene are SGHVS and FNYEAQ. Trimming cost V 1 base and J 3 bases, with 12 bases left between them. The CDR3 sequence is 15 residues long. CDR3 sequence reads: CASSLDGARHTEAFF. The CDR3 DNA reads as TGTGCCAGCAGCTTAGACGGGGCCAGACACACTGAAGCTTTCTTT.